The clone carrying this T cell receptor (beta chain) was seen just once. The antigen is not known. The data stem from a study of cytomegalovirus exposure and HLA in healthy donors. The germline V gene encodes CDR1 MGHRA and CDR2 YSYEKL. Trimming cost V 4 bases and J 5 bases; bases outside gene matches: 14. The CDR3 consists of 20 residues. This PCR relied on a set of 60 Vbeta primers and 13 Jbeta primers. Here immunoSEQ multiplex PCR was the method, and the copy in TCRdb shows in-frame clones only, minus some. The sample shows 150,000 to 200,000 clones, roughly 83% of them seen only once. Broader study findings: Three chains linked to CMV were shown in vitro to be specific for CMV antigens. The authors enumerated over 150 TCR beta chains as linked to cytomegalovirus.

This clonotype was obtained from a young woman in good health and CMV-seronegative. The sequenced material came from PBMCs. The chain joins TRBV4-1 to TRBJ2-2; 15 nucleotides line up with TRBD2. This CDR3 is CASSLRGLAGGPRSTGELFF. The CDR3 DNA is TGCGCCAGCAGCCTGCGTGGACTAGCGGGGGGGCCTAGGAGTACCGGGGAGCTGTTTTTT.